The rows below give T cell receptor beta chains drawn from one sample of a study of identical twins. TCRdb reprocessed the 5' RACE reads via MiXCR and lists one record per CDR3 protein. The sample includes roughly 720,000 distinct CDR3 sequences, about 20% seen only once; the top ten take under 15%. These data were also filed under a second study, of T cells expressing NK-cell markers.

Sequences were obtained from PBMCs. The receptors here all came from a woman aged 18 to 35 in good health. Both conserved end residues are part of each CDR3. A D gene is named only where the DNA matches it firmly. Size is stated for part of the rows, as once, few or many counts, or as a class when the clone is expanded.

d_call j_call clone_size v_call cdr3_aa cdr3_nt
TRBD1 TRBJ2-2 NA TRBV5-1 CASSKRQGPNTGELFF TGCGCCAGCAGCAAACGACAGGGGCCGAACACCGGGGAGCTGTTTTTT
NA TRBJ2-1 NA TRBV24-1 CATSDSTDWNNEQFF TGTGCCACCAGTGATTCGACAGACTGGAACAATGAGCAGTTCTTC
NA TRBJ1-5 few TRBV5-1 CASSYGLDNQPQHF TGCGCCAGCAGCTACGGACTTGACAATCAGCCCCAGCATTTT
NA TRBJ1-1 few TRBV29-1 CSVGTGLGTEAFF TGCAGCGTTGGTACGGGCTTGGGCACTGAAGCTTTCTTT
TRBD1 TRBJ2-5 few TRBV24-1 CATGTGGIDETQYF TGTGCCACCGGGACAGGGGGAATAGATGAGACCCAGTACTTC
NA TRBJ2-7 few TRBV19 CASSYRDTYEQYF TGTGCCAGTAGTTACCGGGACACATACGAGCAGTACTTC
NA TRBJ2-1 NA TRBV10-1 CASSNEQFF TGCGCCAGCTCTAATGAGCAGTTCTTC
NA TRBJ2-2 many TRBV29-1 CSVVEGPTGELFF TGCAGCGTTGTAGAAGGACCAACCGGGGAGCTGTTTTTT
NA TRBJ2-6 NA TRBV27 CASSFYRSGANVLTF TGTGCCAGCAGTTTCTACCGATCTGGGGCCAACGTCCTGACTTTC
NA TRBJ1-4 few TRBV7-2 CASSLGGTGEKLFF TGTGCCAGCAGCCTCGGTGGAACCGGGGAAAAACTGTTTTTT
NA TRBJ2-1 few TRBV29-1 CSVVRQYNEQFF TGCAGCGTTGTAAGACAGTACAATGAGCAGTTCTTC
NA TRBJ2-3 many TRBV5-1 CASSQARTLADTQYF TGCGCCAGCAGCCAAGCGAGGACCTTAGCAGATACGCAGTATTTT
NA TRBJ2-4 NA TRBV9 CASSLDTLAKNIQYF TGTGCCAGCAGCCTCGACACCCTAGCCAAAAACATTCAGTACTTC
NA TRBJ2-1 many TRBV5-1 CASSVNRVNKNEQFF TGCGCCAGCAGCGTGAACAGGGTAAATAAGAATGAGCAGTTCTTC
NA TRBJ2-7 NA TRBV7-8 CASSLSGDIGEQYF TGTGCCAGCAGCTTGTCAGGGGACATCGGCGAGCAGTACTTC